The present T cell receptor beta chain was sequenced within a study of T cell responses to AZD1222 COVID-19 vaccine. Germline CDR1 MNHEY, CDR2 SVGAGI. V lost 7 bases, J lost 2 bases, and 3 bases lay in between. The CDR3 loop spans 11 amino acids. TCRdb's copy holds only in-frame clones and misses some; the assay was immunoSEQ multiplex PCR. The sample has 120,000 to 150,000 clones, 85% to 95% seen once. This chain joins TRBV6-5 and TRBJ1-3; D remains ambiguous. The sample was peripheral blood, taken on day 0 of AZD1222 vaccination. This TCR came from an adult in good health. The CDR3 sequence is CASTAGNTIYF. The CDR3 DNA sequence: TGTGCCAGCACGGCTGGAAACACCATATATTTT.